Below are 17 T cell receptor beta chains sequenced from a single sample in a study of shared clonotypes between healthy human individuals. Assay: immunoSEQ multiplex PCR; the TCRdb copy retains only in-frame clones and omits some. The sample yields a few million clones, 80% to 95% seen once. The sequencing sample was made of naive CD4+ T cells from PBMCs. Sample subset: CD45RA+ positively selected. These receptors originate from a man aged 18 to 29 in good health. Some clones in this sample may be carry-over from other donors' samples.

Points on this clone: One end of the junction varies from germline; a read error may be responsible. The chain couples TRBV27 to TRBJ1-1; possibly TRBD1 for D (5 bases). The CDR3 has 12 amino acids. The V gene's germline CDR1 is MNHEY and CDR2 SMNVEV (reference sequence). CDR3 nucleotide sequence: TGTGCCAGCAGCAAATCCGACAGAGAAGTTTTCTTT. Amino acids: CASSKSDREVFF.

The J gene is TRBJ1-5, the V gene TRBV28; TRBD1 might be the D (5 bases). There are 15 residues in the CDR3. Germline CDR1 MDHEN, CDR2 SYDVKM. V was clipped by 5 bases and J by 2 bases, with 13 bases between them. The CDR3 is CASSQGRRGNQPQHF. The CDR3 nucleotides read TGTGCCAGCAGTCAGGGACGTCGCGGCAATCAGCCCCAGCATTTT.

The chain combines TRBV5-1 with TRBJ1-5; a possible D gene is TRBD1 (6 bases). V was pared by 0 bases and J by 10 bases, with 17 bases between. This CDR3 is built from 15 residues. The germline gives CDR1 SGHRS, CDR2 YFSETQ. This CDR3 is CASSLVSGGGTPQHF. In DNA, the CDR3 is TGCGCCAGCAGCTTGGTTTCGGGGGGCGGGACCCCCCAGCATTTT.

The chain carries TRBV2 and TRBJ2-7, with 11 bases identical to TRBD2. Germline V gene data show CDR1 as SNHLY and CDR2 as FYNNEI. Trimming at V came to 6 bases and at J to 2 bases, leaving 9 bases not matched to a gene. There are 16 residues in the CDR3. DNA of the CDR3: TGTGCCAGCAGCAATCCCGGGACTAGCGGCCCCTACGAGCAGTACTTC. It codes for CASSNPGTSGPYEQYF. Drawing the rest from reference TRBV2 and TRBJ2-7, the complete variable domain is EPEVTQTPSHQVTQMGQEVILRCVPISNHLYFYWYRQILGQKVEFLVSFYNNEISEKSEIFDDQFSVERPDGSNFTLKIRSTKLEDSAMYFCASSNPGTSGPYEQYFGPGTRLTVT.

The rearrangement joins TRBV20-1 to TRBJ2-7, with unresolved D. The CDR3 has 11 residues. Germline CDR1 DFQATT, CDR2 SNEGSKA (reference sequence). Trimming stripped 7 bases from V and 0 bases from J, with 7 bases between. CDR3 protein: CSVPRSYEQYF. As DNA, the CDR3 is TGCAGTGTACCCCGCTCCTACGAGCAGTACTTC.

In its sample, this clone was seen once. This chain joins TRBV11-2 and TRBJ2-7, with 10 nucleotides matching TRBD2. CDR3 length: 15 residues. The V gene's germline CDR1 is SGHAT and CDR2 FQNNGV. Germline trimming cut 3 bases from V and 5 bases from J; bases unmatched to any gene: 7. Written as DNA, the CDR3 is TGTGCCAGCAGCTTGCGGACAGCGGGAGGGGACGAGCAGTACTTC. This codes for CASSLRTAGGDEQYF.

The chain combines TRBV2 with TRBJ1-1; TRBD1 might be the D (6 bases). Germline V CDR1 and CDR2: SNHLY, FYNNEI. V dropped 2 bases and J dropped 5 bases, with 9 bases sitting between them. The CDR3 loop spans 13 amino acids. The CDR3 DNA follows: TGTGCCAGCAGTGAACATAGGGGGACTGAAGCTTTCTTT. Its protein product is CASSEHRGTEAFF.

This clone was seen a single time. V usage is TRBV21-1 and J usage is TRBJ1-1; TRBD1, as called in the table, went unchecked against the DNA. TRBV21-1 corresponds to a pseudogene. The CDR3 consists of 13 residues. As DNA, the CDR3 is TGTGCCAGCAGCAACAAGACAGGGACGGGAACTTTCTTT. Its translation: CASSNKTGTGTFF.

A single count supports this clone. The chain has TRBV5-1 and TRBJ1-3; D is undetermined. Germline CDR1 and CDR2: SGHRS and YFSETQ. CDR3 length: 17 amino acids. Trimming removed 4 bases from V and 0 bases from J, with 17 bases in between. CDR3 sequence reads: CASSQNPVKSSGNTIYF. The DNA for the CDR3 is TGCGCCAGCAGCCAAAACCCGGTCAAGAGCTCTGGAAACACCATATATTTT.

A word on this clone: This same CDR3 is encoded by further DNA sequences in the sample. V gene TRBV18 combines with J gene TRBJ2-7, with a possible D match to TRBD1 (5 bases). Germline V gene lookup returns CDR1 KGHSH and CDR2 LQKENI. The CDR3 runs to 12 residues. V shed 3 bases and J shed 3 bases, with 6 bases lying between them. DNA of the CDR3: TGTGCCAGCTCACCTGACAGCTACGAGCAGTACTTC. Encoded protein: CASSPDSYEQYF.

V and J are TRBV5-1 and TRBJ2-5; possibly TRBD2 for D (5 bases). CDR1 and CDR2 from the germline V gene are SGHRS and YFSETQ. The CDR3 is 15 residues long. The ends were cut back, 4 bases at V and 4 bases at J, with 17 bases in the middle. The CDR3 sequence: CASSPVSGVRETQYF. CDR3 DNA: TGCGCCAGCAGCCCGGTATCCGGGGTACGAGAGACCCAGTACTTC. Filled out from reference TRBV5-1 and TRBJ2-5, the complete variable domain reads KAGVTQTPRYLIKTRGQQVTLSCSPISGHRSVSWYQQTPGQGLQFLFEYFSETQRNKGNFPGRFSGRQFSNSRSEMNVSTLELGDSALYLCASSPVSGVRETQYFGPGTRLLVL.

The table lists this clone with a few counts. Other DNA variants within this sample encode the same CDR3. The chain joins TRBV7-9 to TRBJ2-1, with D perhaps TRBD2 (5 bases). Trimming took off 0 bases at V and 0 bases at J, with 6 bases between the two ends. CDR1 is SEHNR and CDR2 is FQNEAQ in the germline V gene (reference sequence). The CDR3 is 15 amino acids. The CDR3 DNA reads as TGTGCCAGCAGCTTAGCGGGGAGCTCCTACAATGAGCAGTTCTTC. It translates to CASSLAGSSYNEQFF.

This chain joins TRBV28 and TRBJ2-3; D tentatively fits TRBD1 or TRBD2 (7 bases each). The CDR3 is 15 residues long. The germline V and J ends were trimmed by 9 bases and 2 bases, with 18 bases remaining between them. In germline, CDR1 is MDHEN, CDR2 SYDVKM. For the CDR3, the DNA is TGTGCCAGTTCGCCAGGGGGGGGATTCACAGATACGCAGTATTTT. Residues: CASSPGGGFTDTQYF.

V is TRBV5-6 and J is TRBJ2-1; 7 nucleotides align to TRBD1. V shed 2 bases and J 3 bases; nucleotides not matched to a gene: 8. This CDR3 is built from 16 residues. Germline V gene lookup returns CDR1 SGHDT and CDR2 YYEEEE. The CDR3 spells CASSFNPGQIYNEQFF. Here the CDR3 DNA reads TGTGCCAGCAGCTTTAACCCGGGACAGATCTACAATGAGCAGTTCTTC.

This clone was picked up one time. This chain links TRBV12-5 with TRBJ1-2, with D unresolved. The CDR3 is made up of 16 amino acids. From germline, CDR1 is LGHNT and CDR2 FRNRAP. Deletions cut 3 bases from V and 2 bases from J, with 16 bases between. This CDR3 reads CASGFLGSDGNYGYTF. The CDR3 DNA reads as TGTGCTAGTGGTTTCCTCGGCTCGGACGGCAACTATGGCTACACCTTC.

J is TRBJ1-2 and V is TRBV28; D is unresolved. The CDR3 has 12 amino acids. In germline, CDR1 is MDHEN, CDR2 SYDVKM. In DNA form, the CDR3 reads TGTGGGGCCTCTTTCGCTAACTATGGCTACACCTTC. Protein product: CGASFANYGYTF.

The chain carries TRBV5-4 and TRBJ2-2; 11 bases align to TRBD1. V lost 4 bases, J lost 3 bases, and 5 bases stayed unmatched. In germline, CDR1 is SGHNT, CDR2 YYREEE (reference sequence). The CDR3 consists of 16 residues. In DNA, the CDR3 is TGTGCCAGCAGCGAATTGGGACAGGGGGACACCGGGGAGCTGTTTTTT. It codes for CASSELGQGDTGELFF.